Listed below are T cell receptor beta chains from one sample, sequenced in a study of identical twins. Each CDR3 protein is one row after TCRdb ran MiXCR on the 5' RACE reads. The sample comprises hundreds of thousands of distinct CDR3 sequences, around 7% of which are singletons, and roughly 3.9% rests with the top ten. The same specimen was also included in a second study, on yellow fever vaccine responses in identical twins.

Sample: memory (CD45RO+) T cells sorted from blood. These receptors originate from a woman between 18 and 30 years old in good health. Both conserved end residues are part of each CDR3. The order of the fields is clone size, J gene, V gene, D gene, CDR3 DNA, CDR3 protein. A D gene is named only where the DNA matches it firmly. Size values are once, few and many counts, or a class for expanded clones, and some rows have none.

>few|TRBJ2-7|TRBV20-1|NA
TGCAGTGCGGGGACGGTTTTAAAGGAGCAGTACTTC
CSAGTVLKEQYF
>many|TRBJ1-2|TRBV2|NA
TGTGCCAGCAGTGAGCGGCAGTCCCTCTATGGCTACACCTTC
CASSERQSLYGYTF
>few|TRBJ2-1|TRBV20-1|TRBD2
TGCAGTACTAGAGATTGGGATAGCGGGATGTACAATGAGCAGTTCTTC
CSTRDWDSGMYNEQFF
>few|TRBJ1-1|TRBV18|NA
TGTGCCAGCTCACCAGACCCCCAGTCTATGAACACTGAAGCTTTCTTT
CASSPDPQSMNTEAFF
>NA|TRBJ2-3|TRBV6-1|TRBD2
TGTGCCAGCACCTGGCTTAGCGGGGGGGCCCAAACAGATACGCAGTATTTT
CASTWLSGGAQTDTQYF
>few|TRBJ2-1|TRBV18|NA
TGTGCCAGCTCACCTCCTGTCAGTCTCACATTTGGCAATGAGCAGTTCTTC
CASSPPVSLTFGNEQFF
>many|TRBJ1-5|TRBV20-1|TRBD1
TGCAGTCTGAAGCCCGGGACAGGAAGCAATCAGCCCCAGCATTTT
CSLKPGTGSNQPQHF
>few|TRBJ1-5|TRBV6-1|NA
TGTGCCAGCAGTGATTTCGGAAATAGCAATCAGCCCCAGCATTTT
CASSDFGNSNQPQHF
>NA|TRBJ2-5|TRBV5-1|TRBD2
TGCGCCAGCAGCTTGACCCTAGCGGGAGGGCCACAAGAGACCCAGTACTTC
CASSLTLAGGPQETQYF
>many|TRBJ1-2|TRBV5-1|TRBD1
TGCGCCAGCAGCCCTGAAGGGACAGGGGACGGCTACACCTTC
CASSPEGTGDGYTF
>many|TRBJ2-1|TRBV20-1|NA
TGCAGTGCTAGAGCCTTGGGCCACAATGAGCAGTTCTTC
CSARALGHNEQFF
>many|TRBJ2-2|TRBV12-3/TRBV12-4|NA
TGTGCCAGCAGTTTAGGACAGTACACCGGGGAGCTGTTTTTT
CASSLGQYTGELFF
>NA|TRBJ2-4|TRBV27|NA
TGTGCCAGCAGTTTATCGGGCGGCAGGGTAAGGGAGAGAAACATTCAGTACTTC
CASSLSGGRVRERNIQYF
>few|TRBJ1-2|TRBV12-3/TRBV12-4|NA
TGTGCCAGCAGGGCTAACTATGGCTACACCTTC
CASRANYGYTF
>NA|TRBJ2-2|TRBV3-1|NA
TGTGCCAGCAGCCCCGGGCTCTACTCCGGGGAGCTGTTTTTT
CASSPGLYSGELFF
>few|TRBJ2-2|TRBV29-1|NA
TGCAGCGTTGAAGTCACCGCGAACACCGGGGAGCTGTTTTTT
CSVEVTANTGELFF
>many|TRBJ2-5|TRBV14|NA
TGTGCCAGCAGCCAAGATGAAACCTGGACGCTTAAGCCAGAGACCCAGTACTTC
CASSQDETWTLKPETQYF
>NA|TRBJ2-7|TRBV6-6|NA
TGTGCCAGCAAGGACCAGGGGTACGAGCAGTACTTC
CASKDQGYEQYF
>NA|TRBJ2-2|TRBV5-5|TRBD2
TGTGCCAGCAGCTTGGCCGGCGTGCGGGGGATGAGGGAGCTGTTTTTT
CASSLAGVRGMRELFF
>many|TRBJ1-1|TRBV7-2|NA
TGTGCCAGCAGCTTAGCGAGGACCGTGAACACTGAAGCTTTCTTT
CASSLARTVNTEAFF
>NA|TRBJ2-5|TRBV10-3|NA
TGTGCCATCAGTATGGGCCAGGGGAAGGAGACCCAGTACTTC
CAISMGQGKETQYF
>few|TRBJ2-2|TRBV10-3|NA
TGTGCCATCAGTGATGCTGTCGGGGCGAAGCAGCACACCGGGGAGCTGTTTTTT
CAISDAVGAKQHTGELFF
>many|TRBJ1-1|TRBV27|NA
TGTGCCAGCAGTTTAGGGACAAACACTGAAGCTTTCTTT
CASSLGTNTEAFF
>many|TRBJ1-1|TRBV9|TRBD1
TGTGCCAGCAGCTCAGGGGGAGGTCCGAACACTGAAGCTTTCTTT
CASSSGGGPNTEAFF
>NA|TRBJ2-1|TRBV28|TRBD2
TGTGCCACTACTAGCGGGCTATACAATGAGCAGTTCTTC
CATTSGLYNEQFF
>many|TRBJ1-2|TRBV6-4|TRBD1
TGTGCCAGCAGTGCAGGACAGGCCCCATATGGCTACACCTTC
CASSAGQAPYGYTF
>many|TRBJ1-4|TRBV5-1|TRBD1
TGCGCCAGCAGCTTAGGGGGCGCTGGTGAAAAACTGTTTTTT
CASSLGGAGEKLFF
>few|TRBJ2-2|TRBV7-6|NA
TGTGCCAGCAGCTTAGGCCCAGGAGCGAGCGTCGGGGAGCTGTTTTTT
CASSLGPGASVGELFF
>many|TRBJ1-4|TRBV5-1|TRBD1
TGCGCCAGCAGCTTGGAAGGGACAGGCAATAATGAAAAACTGTTTTTT
CASSLEGTGNNEKLFF
>NA|TRBJ2-3|TRBV20-1|TRBD2
TGCAGTGCTATCGATAGCGGGGGGCCCCCAGATACGCAGTATTTT
CSAIDSGGPPDTQYF
>few|TRBJ1-1|TRBV27|NA
TGTGCCAGCAGCCGGTCGGGGGGTGAAGCTTTCTTT
CASSRSGGEAFF
>many|TRBJ2-1|TRBV6-1|TRBD1
TGTGCCAGCAGTAAATTTACAGGGGGCACTAGGAACAATGAGCAGTTCTTC
CASSKFTGGTRNNEQFF
>NA|TRBJ2-2|TRBV5-1|TRBD2
TGCGCCAGCAGCTTGGCCGGCGGGAGGAGCACCGGGGAGCTGTTTTTT
CASSLAGGRSTGELFF
>many|TRBJ1-5|TRBV5-1|TRBD1
TGCGCCAGCAGCTCTGGACAGGGGGTGGATCCCCAGCATTTT
CASSSGQGVDPQHF
>few|TRBJ2-2|TRBV20-1|NA
TGCAGTGCTAGTTTAGTAACCGGGGAGCTGTTTTTT
CSASLVTGELFF
>few|TRBJ2-3|TRBV11-2|TRBD2
TGTGCCAGCAGCCAAGAACTAGCGGGGGGGACAGATACGCAGTATTTT
CASSQELAGGTDTQYF
>few|TRBJ1-3|TRBV11-1|TRBD1
TGTGCCACAACCGTCCCGGGACAGCTCCTCAGCGGCTCTGGAAACACCATATATTTT
CATTVPGQLLSGSGNTIYF
>many|TRBJ2-5|TRBV6-1|TRBD2
TGTGCCAGCAGCCCTACTAGCGGGGGGAGGGAGACCCAGTACTTC
CASSPTSGGRETQYF
>few|TRBJ1-5|TRBV9|TRBD1
TGTGCCAGCAGCGCACACACAGGGGGCGGTCAGCCCCAGCATTTT
CASSAHTGGGQPQHF
>NA|TRBJ1-4|TRBV5-1|NA
TGCGCCAGCAGCTCAACCACAGGGCTCTACGAAAAACTGTTTTTT
CASSSTTGLYEKLFF
>NA|TRBJ2-3|TRBV19|TRBD2
TGTGCCAGTCAGACTAGCGGGACAGATACGCAGTATTTT
CASQTSGTDTQYF
>few|TRBJ2-6|TRBV3-1|NA
TGTGCCAGCAGCCAAGACCCGGACGTCACCTTAGGGGCCAACGTCCTGACTTTC
CASSQDPDVTLGANVLTF
>NA|TRBJ1-4|TRBV7-8|TRBD1
TGTGCCAGCAGCTTAGGACAGGGGCCTAATGAAAAACTGTTTTTT
CASSLGQGPNEKLFF
>few|TRBJ1-6|TRBV20-1|NA
TGCAGTGCCGCAGCGGGGTCCTATAATTCACCCCTCCACTTT
CSAAAGSYNSPLHF
>many|TRBJ2-7|TRBV18|TRBD2
TGTGCCAGCTCACAAACTAGCGGGAGTAACGAGCAGTACTTC
CASSQTSGSNEQYF
>many|TRBJ2-1|TRBV2|NA
TGTGCCAGCAGCGCCAAGGGCATGCCCTACAATGAGCAGTTCTTC
CASSAKGMPYNEQFF
>few|TRBJ2-1|TRBV12-5|NA
TGTGCTAGTACCCCTCAGGAGCGGAGCTCCTACAATGAGCAGTTCTTC
CASTPQERSSYNEQFF
>many|TRBJ1-1|TRBV7-6|TRBD1
TGTGCCAGCAGCTTAGGGACAGGGGCCACTGAAGCTTTCTTT
CASSLGTGATEAFF
>many|TRBJ1-2|TRBV20-1|NA
TGCAGTGCTAGAGAACAGGGCCCTTACTATGGCTACACCTTC
CSAREQGPYYGYTF
>NA|TRBJ2-7|TRBV20-1|NA
TGCAGTGCTAGAGTCCAGACTAGTTGGGGTTACGAGCAGTACTTC
CSARVQTSWGYEQYF
>NA|TRBJ1-5|TRBV2|TRBD1
TGTGCCAGCAGGAAGGGACAGGCACAGCCCCAGCATTTT
CASRKGQAQPQHF
>few|TRBJ1-1|TRBV25-1|NA
TGTGCCAGCAGTGAATACAGGGACACTGAAGCTTTCTTT
CASSEYRDTEAFF
>many|TRBJ2-1|TRBV29-1|NA
TGCAGCGCCCAGCGTTATAGCTCCTACAATGAGCAGTTCTTC
CSAQRYSSYNEQFF
>few|TRBJ2-3|TRBV10-2|TRBD2
TGCGCCAGCAGTGATAAGGGTAGCGGGGAAAAAGATACGCAGTATTTT
CASSDKGSGEKDTQYF
>few|TRBJ2-1|TRBV11-2|TRBD1
TGTGCCAGCAGCCTAGGTGGGACAGCCCTGAATGAGCAGTTCTTC
CASSLGGTALNEQFF
>few|TRBJ1-1|TRBV5-5|TRBD1
TGTGCCAGCAGTAAGGGACAGGGGCGAACTGAAGCTTTCTTT
CASSKGQGRTEAFF
>many|TRBJ2-2|TRBV6-1|TRBD1
TGTGCCAGCAGTCCCCCACCTGGACAGGGTCCTCGGGAGCTGTTTTTT
CASSPPPGQGPRELFF
>few|TRBJ2-5|TRBV11-2|NA
TGTGCCAGCAGCTCAATCCTCGCAGGCGGATTGGGCCCCCAGTACTTC
CASSSILAGGLGPQYF
>NA|TRBJ2-2|TRBV2|TRBD1
TGTGCCGGACGGACAGGGCGCACCGGGGAGCTGTTTTTT
CAGRTGRTGELFF
>few|TRBJ2-1|TRBV11-2|TRBD2
TGTGCCAGCAGCTTGGGTAGCGGGACCCACAATGAGCAGTTCTTC
CASSLGSGTHNEQFF